This TCR beta chain was captured by sequencing in a study of blood T cell repertoires in COVID-19. Per the germline V gene, CDR1 is GTSNPN and CDR2 is SVGIG (reference sequence). The CDR3 totals 14 residues. The J segment lost 4 bases and the V segment lost 4 bases, leaving 7 bases of the junction unmatched. Libraries were prepared by immunoSEQ multiplex PCR; TCRdb keeps only in-frame clonotypes and omits some of them. The table includes 150,000 to 200,000 clones, approximately 86% detected once. The rearrangement joins TRBV30 to TRBJ2-7; 10 positions agree with TRBD2. The source is a woman older than 75 with acute or convalescent COVID-19. Source material: peripheral blood. In DNA form, the CDR3 reads TGTGCCTGGAAGGCAGCGGGAGGGCGGTACGAGCAGTACTTC. Translating it yields CAWKAAGGRYEQYF.